One and the same sample provided the 3 T cell receptor beta chains below, sequenced in a study of blood T cell repertoires in COVID-19. TCRdb's table, derived via immunoSEQ multiplex PCR, lists solely in-frame clones and lacks some. This table has 120,000 or so clones, approximately 80% appearing once. The sequenced material came from peripheral blood. The receptors were gathered from a man between 65 and 85 years old with acute or convalescent COVID-19.

In its sample, this clone was seen a few times. The gene calls are TRBV7-8 and TRBJ1-3, with D uncertain. The CDR3 is made up of 16 amino acids. V lost 3 bases and J 4 bases, leaving 16 bases between the germline ends. Germline V CDR1 and CDR2: SGHVS, FQNEAQ. In DNA, the CDR3 is TGTGCCAGCAGCTTCTATGCGGGAGGGCCCGGAAACACCATATATTTT. Its translation is CASSFYAGGPGNTIYF.

The sample holds a few counts of this clone. The J gene is TRBJ2-7, the V gene TRBV15; 8 nucleotides match TRBD2. Germline V CDR1 and CDR2: LNHNV, YYDKDF (reference sequence). With 0 bases clipped from V and 1 base from J, the junction kept 8 bases outside the gene matches. The CDR3 extends over 17 amino acids. CDR3 nucleotide sequence: TGTGCCACCAGCAGAGATCGGGTCAGCGGGGGATCCTACGAGCAGTACTTC. This encodes CATSRDRVSGGSYEQYF.

As to this clone: This sample also contains other DNA sequences that code for the same CDR3. This chain links TRBV14 with TRBJ1-2; tentatively, D is TRBD1 (5 bases). Germline-derived CDR1 and CDR2 are SGHDN and FVKESK. CDR3 length: 13 residues. V dropped 0 bases and J dropped 8 bases, with 10 bases sitting between them. The CDR3 is CASSQDRGGGYTF. DNA for the CDR3: TGTGCCAGCAGCCAAGATAGGGGAGGAGGCTACACCTTC. The variable domain in full, completed from reference TRBV14 and TRBJ1-2, reads EAGVTQFPSHSVIEKGQTVTLRCDPISGHDNLYWYRRVMGKEIKFLLHFVKESKQDESGMPNNRFLAERTGGTYSTLKVQPAELEDSGVYFCASSQDRGGGYTFGSGTRLTVV.